What follows are 10 T cell receptor beta chains derived from one specimen sequenced in a study of T cells in localized non-small cell lung cancer. Only in-frame clones appear in the TCRdb table, and some are missing; sequencing was by immunoSEQ multiplex PCR. The sample has some 1,400 clones; 15% to 20% are singletons. Sequences were derived from lung tumor tissue, sampled before any cancer treatment. Receptor source: a female donor older than 55 with stage I squamous cell lung carcinoma.

V usage is TRBV28 and J usage is TRBJ2-3; TRBD2 matches at 14 bases. The germline gives CDR1 MDHEN, CDR2 SYDVKM. Trimming took 2 bases from V and 0 from J; bases not matched to a gene: 4. This CDR3 comprises 18 residues. The DNA for the CDR3 is TGTGCCAGCAGTTTAAGACTAGCGGGAGGGACTAGCACAGATACGCAGTATTTT. This gives the protein CASSLRLAGGTSTDTQYF.

By share of the sample, this clone is medium-sized. The chain recombines TRBV11-3 with TRBJ2-7, with TRBD2 matching over 15 bases. With V trimmed by 5 bases and J by 3 bases, 14 bases remained unmatched. Germline-derived CDR1 and CDR2 are SGHNT and YENEEA. The CDR3 runs to 19 residues. The DNA of the CDR3 is TGTGCCAGCAGCCTGCGGACTAGCGGGAGGGCCTCTGGCCTCTACGAGCAGTACTTC. Its protein product is CASSLRTSGRASGLYEQYF. Based on the CDR3 plus reference TRBV11-3 and TRBJ2-7, the full variable domain is EAGVVQSPRYKIIEKKQPVAFWCNPISGHNTLYWYLQNLGQGPELLIRYENEEAVDDSQLPKDRFSAERLKGVDSTLKIQPAELGDSAVYLCASSLRTSGRASGLYEQYFGPGTRLTVT.

This clone was picked up a small number of times. The chain joins TRBV6-8 to TRBJ2-4; TRBD1 might be the D (6 bases). CDR3 length: 16 residues. Germline CDR1 and CDR2: MNHGY and SAAAGT. V gave up 5 bases and J gave up 3 bases, with 17 bases separating them. CDR3 amino acids: CASSTTAGVDKNIQYF. Here the CDR3 DNA reads TGTGCCAGCAGTACTACGGCAGGGGTGGACAAAAACATTCAGTACTTC.

This clone ranks as large. V and J are TRBV6-8 and TRBJ1-1; D gene unclear. This CDR3 has 12 residues. Germline lookup yields CDR1 MNHGY and CDR2 SAAAGT. Trimming cost V 8 bases and J 5 bases, with 12 bases left between them. The CDR3 DNA sequence: TGTGCCAGCCGGTCAGAATCGACTGAAGCTTTCTTT. It yields the protein CASRSESTEAFF.

This clone is termed medium-sized. This chain joins TRBV6-8 and TRBJ1-2; D is unclear. Germline-derived CDR1 and CDR2 are MNHGY and SAAAGT. The CDR3 extends over 14 amino acids. V dropped 2 bases and J dropped 0 bases, with 7 bases sitting between them. For the CDR3, the DNA is TGTGCCAGCAGTTACGGGAGAGCTAACTATGGCTACACCTTC. This translates into CASSYGRANYGYTF.

This sequence joins TRBV5-1 and TRBJ1-1; no clear D gene. Germline values: CDR1 SGHRS, CDR2 YFSETQ. V lost 5 bases and J 6 bases, leaving 17 bases between the germline ends. The CDR3 contains 14 residues. Written as DNA, the CDR3 is TGCGCCAGCAGTTTAGGACCGGCCCCGGCTGAAGCTTTCTTT. This gives the protein CASSLGPAPAEAFF.

The chain uses TRBV18 and TRBJ2-1, with 10 nucleotides matching TRBD2. Germline CDR1 reads KGHSH; CDR2 reads LQKENI. The CDR3 runs to 16 residues. V gave up 3 bases and J gave up 5 bases; unmatched junction bases: 7. The CDR3 spells CASSPPASGRNNEQFF. CDR3 sequence (DNA): TGTGCCAGCTCACCCCCCGCTAGCGGGAGAAACAATGAGCAGTTCTTC. The complete variable domain, with remaining parts taken from reference TRBV18 and TRBJ2-1, reads NAGVMQNPRHLVRRRGQEARLRCSPMKGHSHVYWYRQLPEEGLKFMVYLQKENIIDESGMPKERFSAEFPKEGPSILRIQQVVRGDSAAYFCASSPPASGRNNEQFFGPGTRLTVL.

The chain employs TRBV29-1 and TRBJ2-4; 7 bases agree with TRBD2. Per germline, CDR1 SQVTM and CDR2 ANQGSEA. V dropped 6 bases and J dropped 6; count of bases not matched to a gene: 17. The CDR3 covers 16 residues. The DNA for the CDR3 is TGCAGCGTCCTAAATAGGGAGGGAAGATACGGAAACATTCAGTACTTC. Amino acid sequence: CSVLNREGRYGNIQYF.

The chain combines TRBV28 with TRBJ2-1; D is uncertain. Looked up from germline, CDR1 is MDHEN and CDR2 is SYDVKM. V lost 8 bases to trimming and J lost 4 bases, with 15 bases between them. The CDR3 sequence is 14 residues long. The CDR3 nucleotides are TGTGCCAGCTTGTCCGGAAGGCGATACAATGAGCAGTTCTTC. This sequence encodes CASLSGRRYNEQFF.

CDR3 amino acids: CASSVTGTSGSITQYF. The DNA for the CDR3 is TGTGCCAGCAGTGTTACCGGGACTAGCGGGAGTATAACGCAGTATTTT. This chain connects TRBV28 to TRBJ2-3, with 14 positions matching TRBD2. The CDR3 extends over 16 amino acids. The germline V gene encodes CDR1 MDHEN and CDR2 SYDVKM. The trim removed 5 bases at V and 9 bases at J, leaving 10 bases unmatched.